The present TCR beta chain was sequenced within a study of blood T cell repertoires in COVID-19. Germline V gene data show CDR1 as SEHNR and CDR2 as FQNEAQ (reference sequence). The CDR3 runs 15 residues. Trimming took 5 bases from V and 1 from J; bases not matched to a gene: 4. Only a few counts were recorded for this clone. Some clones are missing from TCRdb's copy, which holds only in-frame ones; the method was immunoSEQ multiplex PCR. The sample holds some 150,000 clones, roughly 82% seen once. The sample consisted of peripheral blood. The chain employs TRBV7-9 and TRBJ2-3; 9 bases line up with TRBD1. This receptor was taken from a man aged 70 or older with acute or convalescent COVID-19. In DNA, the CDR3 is TGTGCCAGCAGCGACCGGGACAGGGGCACAGATACGCAGTATTTT. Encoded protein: CASSDRDRGTDTQYF.